The 22 T cell receptor beta chains presented below share a single source sample, sequenced in a study of control samples from healthy donors and cancer patients. The protocol was immunoSEQ multiplex PCR, while the TCRdb copy is restricted to in-frame clones and leaves out a portion. Here the sample spans about 110,000 clones, roughly nine tenths being singletons. Sequences were obtained from blood. These receptors originate from a human donor in good health. The donor label of this sample is uncertain.

This chain uses TRBV9 with TRBJ2-6; D unresolved. Trimming stripped 0 bases from V and 1 base from J, with 2 bases between. The CDR3 extends over 14 amino acids. The germline CDR1 and CDR2 sequences are SGDLS and YYNGEE. This CDR3 reads CASSVVSGANVLTF. The CDR3 bases are TGTGCCAGCAGCGTAGTATCTGGGGCCAACGTCCTGACTTTC.

This chain links TRBV27 with TRBJ1-5, with D possibly matching TRBD1 (5 bases). Germline lookup yields CDR1 MNHEY and CDR2 SMNVEV (reference sequence). This CDR3 contains 17 residues. V was shortened by 7 bases and J by 0 bases, with 19 bases between the two germline ends. This CDR3 is CASTTGPKNDSNQPQHF. Here the CDR3 DNA reads TGTGCCAGCACAACGGGACCGAAAAACGATAGCAATCAGCCCCAGCATTTT.

The chain links TRBV7-2 to TRBJ2-1; unclear D gene. The CDR3 runs 13 residues. Per the germline V gene, CDR1 is SGHTA and CDR2 is FQGNSA. The germline V and J ends were trimmed by 3 bases and 0 bases, with 3 bases remaining between them. The CDR3 region is CASSLNSYNEQFF. The CDR3 DNA reads TGTGCCAGCAGCTTGAACTCCTACAATGAGCAGTTCTTC.

The chain carries TRBV5-4 and TRBJ2-5; D not certain. The V gene's germline CDR1 is SGHNT and CDR2 YYREEE (reference sequence). The V and J ends lost 2 bases and 5 bases respectively, with 7 bases between them. This CDR3 spans 12 amino acids. CDR3 protein: CASSFRTETQYF. In nucleotides, the CDR3 is TGTGCCAGCAGCTTCCGTACGGAGACCCAGTACTTC.

J is TRBJ1-1 and V is TRBV5-6; D might be TRBD1 (6 bases). The CDR3 extends over 15 amino acids. CDR1 and CDR2 (germline): SGHDT, YYEEEE. The V gene lost 2 bases and the J gene lost 0 bases, with 11 bases spanning the gap. The CDR3 reads CASSFGGGVNTEAFF. The DNA of the CDR3 is TGTGCCAGCAGCTTTGGAGGGGGGGTGAACACTGAAGCTTTCTTT.

The chain joins TRBV15 to TRBJ1-4; D ambiguous. Germline V gene data show CDR1 as LNHNV and CDR2 as YYDKDF (reference sequence). V gave up 3 bases and J gave up 3 bases, with 8 bases separating them. CDR3 length equals 14 residues. The CDR3 spells CATSSIRANEKLFF. In nucleotides, the CDR3 is TGTGCCACCAGCAGCATTCGAGCTAATGAAAAACTGTTTTTT.

The chain has TRBV5-1 and TRBJ2-3, with 11 bases aligning to TRBD1. Trimming took 3 bases from V and 5 from J; bases not matched to a gene: 2. CDR3 size: 14 residues. Germline V gene sequence: CDR1 SGHRS, CDR2 YFSETQ. CDR3 nucleotide sequence: TGCGCCAGCAGCTCCGGGACAGGGGGAGATACGCAGTATTTT. It yields the protein CASSSGTGGDTQYF.

The chain is built from TRBV18 and TRBJ2-2; TRBD1 matches at 8 bases. The CDR3 length is 16 residues. Germline lookup yields CDR1 KGHSH and CDR2 LQKENI. Trimming took 3 bases from V and 2 from J; bases not matched to a gene: 5. CDR3 nucleotides: TGTGCCAGCTCACCTGAACAGGGGGATAACACCGGGGAGCTGTTTTTT. Translating gives CASSPEQGDNTGELFF.

The count of this clone is one. V and J are TRBV3-1 (or the pseudogene TRBV3-2) and TRBJ2-3, with D unclear. Trimming pared 8 bases from V and 3 bases from J, leaving 12 bases between. The CDR3 covers 13 residues. Germline assignment: CDR1 LGHDT and CDR2 YNNKEL (reference sequence). CDR3 in DNA: TGTGCCAGCCGTGGATTTGGGACAGATACGCAGTATTTT. Protein product: CASRGFGTDTQYF.

V and J are TRBV4-2 and TRBJ2-6; D unclear. The CDR3 is 15 amino acids. With 2 bases removed from V and 2 bases from J, the gap between germline ends came to 7 bases. CDR1 is LGHNA and CDR2 is YNFKEQ in the germline V gene. The CDR3 spells CASSQKGTGANVLTF. As DNA, the CDR3 is TGTGCCAGCAGCCAAAAGGGAACTGGGGCCAACGTCCTGACTTTC.

The V and J genes are TRBV5-1 and TRBJ1-6; weak D call: TRBD1 (5 bases). The V gene's germline CDR1 is SGHRS and CDR2 YFSETQ. The CDR3 loop spans 14 amino acids. V lost 4 bases and J lost 4, with 9 bases in between. This CDR3 is CASSPDSYNSPLHF. The CDR3 coding sequence is TGCGCCAGCAGCCCCGACAGTTATAATTCACCCCTCCACTTT.

The V and J genes are TRBV2 and TRBJ2-6, with D unresolved. Trimming took 3 bases from V and 0 from J, leaving 3 bases between them. The CDR3 runs 14 residues. The germline V gene encodes CDR1 SNHLY and CDR2 FYNNEI. Written as DNA, the CDR3 is TGTGCCAGCAGTGACTACTCTGGGGCCAACGTCCTGACTTTC. Protein sequence: CASSDYSGANVLTF.

The V call is TRBV5-1, the J call TRBJ2-2; D gene unclear. CDR1 is SGHRS, CDR2 YFSETQ, per germline. V was trimmed by 0 bases and J by 8 bases, leaving 5 bases between them. CDR3 size: 12 residues. CDR3 loop: CASSLAPGELFF. The CDR3, as DNA: TGCGCCAGCAGCTTGGCTCCAGGGGAGCTGTTTTTT.

This clone was seen once. The chain has TRBV7-9 and TRBJ1-1; possibly TRBD1 for D (5 bases). This CDR3 is built from 16 residues. Trimming left V 5 bases short and J 4 bases short, with 20 bases between. Germline CDR1 is SEHNR and CDR2 is FQNEAQ (reference sequence). CDR3: CASSPSSGLGGTEAFF. CDR3 nucleotide sequence: TGTGCCAGCAGCCCTAGCTCAGGCCTCGGGGGCACTGAAGCTTTCTTT.

This chain connects TRBV7-6 to TRBJ1-1; unclear D gene. Germline V gene data show CDR1 as SGHVS and CDR2 as FNYEAQ. The CDR3 is 12 residues long. The germline V and J ends were trimmed by 5 bases and 4 bases, with 8 bases remaining between them. The CDR3 coding sequence is TGTGCCAGCAGCCCGTTCGGCACTGAAGCTTTCTTT. Translating it yields CASSPFGTEAFF.

The gene calls are TRBV19 and TRBJ2-1; tentatively, D is TRBD2 (5 bases). CDR1 LNHDA and CDR2 SQIVND come from the germline V gene (reference sequence). The CDR3 contains 15 residues. The ends were cut back, 6 bases at V and 5 bases at J, with 17 bases in the middle. The DNA of the CDR3 is TGTGCCAGTAGCCCGGGGAGCTTGCAAGACAATGAGCAGTTCTTC. It codes for CASSPGSLQDNEQFF.

This clone appeared once. The gene calls are TRBV5-8 and TRBJ1-2, with no clear D. Trimming removed 4 bases from V and 3 bases from J, with 13 bases in between. Per the germline V gene, CDR1 is SGHTS and CDR2 is YDEGEE. This CDR3 spans 14 amino acids. The CDR3 DNA reads TGTGCCAGCAGCGACCCGCGACGGGACTATGGCTACACCTTC. Amino acid sequence: CASSDPRRDYGYTF.

The CDR3 DNA reads as TGCGCCAGCAGCCAAGCCCCCACTACTAGCACAGATACGCAGTATTTT. Translated, it gives CASSQAPTTSTDTQYF. The chain employs TRBV4-1 and TRBJ2-3; D call uncertain. This CDR3 is 16 amino acids long. Germline assignment: CDR1 MGHRA and CDR2 YSYEKL. With 1 base removed from V and 0 bases from J, the gap between germline ends came to 11 bases.

This chain uses TRBV5-1 with TRBJ2-1; possibly TRBD1 for D (5 bases). Germline lookup yields CDR1 SGHRS and CDR2 YFSETQ. This CDR3 spans 14 amino acids. Trimming shortened V by 0 bases and J by 6 bases, and 10 bases separated the two germline ends. The CDR3: CASSLAGAPNEQFF. The DNA of the CDR3 is TGCGCCAGCAGCTTGGCTGGGGCCCCCAATGAGCAGTTCTTC.

The J gene is TRBJ2-7, the V gene TRBV7-6, with D possibly TRBD1 on 6 matching bases. Per the germline V gene, CDR1 is SGHVS and CDR2 is FNYEAQ. V shed 5 bases and J shed 2 bases, with 19 bases lying between them. The length of the CDR3 is 16 residues. In DNA, the CDR3 is TGTGCCAGCAGCCCAAGGTCAGACAGGCGACCCTACGAGCAGTACTTC. This encodes CASSPRSDRRPYEQYF.

The chain is built from TRBV7-8 and TRBJ1-6; 8 nucleotides match TRBD1. Germline loops: CDR1 SGHVS, CDR2 FQNEAQ. Trimming at V came to 5 bases and at J to 7 bases, leaving 4 bases not matched to a gene. The CDR3 is made up of 14 amino acids. CDR3 DNA: TGTGCCAGCAGCACCACAGGGGGAAATTCACCCCTCCACTTT. Translating gives CASSTTGGNSPLHF.

The V call is TRBV3-1 (or the pseudogene TRBV3-2), the J call TRBJ1-3; D unresolved. Trimming cost V 4 bases and J 3 bases, with 10 bases left between them. The CDR3 loop spans 14 amino acids. Germline V gene data show CDR1 as LGHDT and CDR2 as YNNKEL (reference sequence). CDR3 residues: CASSPKTVGNTIYF. DNA for the CDR3: TGTGCCAGCAGCCCAAAGACCGTTGGAAACACCATATATTTT.